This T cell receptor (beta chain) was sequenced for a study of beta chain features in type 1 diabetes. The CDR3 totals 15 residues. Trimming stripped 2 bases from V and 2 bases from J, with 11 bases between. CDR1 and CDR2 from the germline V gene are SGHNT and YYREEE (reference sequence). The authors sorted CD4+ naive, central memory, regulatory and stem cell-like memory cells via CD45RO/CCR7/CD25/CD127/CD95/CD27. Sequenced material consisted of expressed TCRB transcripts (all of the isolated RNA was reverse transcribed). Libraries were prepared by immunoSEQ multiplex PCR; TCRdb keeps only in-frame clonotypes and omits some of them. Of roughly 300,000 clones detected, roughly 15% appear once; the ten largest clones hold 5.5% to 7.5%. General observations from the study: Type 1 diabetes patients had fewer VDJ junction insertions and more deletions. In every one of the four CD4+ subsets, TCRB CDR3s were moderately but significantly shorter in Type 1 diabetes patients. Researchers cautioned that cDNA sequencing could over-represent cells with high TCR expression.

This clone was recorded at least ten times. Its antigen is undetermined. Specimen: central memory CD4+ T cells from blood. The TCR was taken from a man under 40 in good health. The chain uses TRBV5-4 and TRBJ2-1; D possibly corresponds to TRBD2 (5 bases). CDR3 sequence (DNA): TGTGCCAGCAGCTTCGGGAATCTACCCTACAATGAGCAGTTCTTC. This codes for CASSFGNLPYNEQFF.